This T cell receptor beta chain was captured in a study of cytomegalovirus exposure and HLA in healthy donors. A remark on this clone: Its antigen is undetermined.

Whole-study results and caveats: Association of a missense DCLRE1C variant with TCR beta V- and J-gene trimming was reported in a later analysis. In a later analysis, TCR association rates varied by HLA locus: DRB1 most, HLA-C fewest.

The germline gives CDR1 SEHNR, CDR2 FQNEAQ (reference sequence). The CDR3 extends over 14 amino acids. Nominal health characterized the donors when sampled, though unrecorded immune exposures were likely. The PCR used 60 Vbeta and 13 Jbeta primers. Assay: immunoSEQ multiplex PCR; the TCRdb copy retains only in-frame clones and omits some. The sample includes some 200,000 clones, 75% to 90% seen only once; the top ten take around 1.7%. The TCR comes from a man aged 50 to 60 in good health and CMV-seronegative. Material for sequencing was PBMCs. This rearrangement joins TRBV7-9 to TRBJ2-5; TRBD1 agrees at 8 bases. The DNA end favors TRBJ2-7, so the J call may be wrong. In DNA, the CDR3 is TGTGCCAGCAGCTTACGACAGGGGACGAGCGAGCAGTACTTC. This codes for CASSLRQGTSEQYF.